The sequence of this TCR beta chain was determined in a study of blood T cell repertoires in COVID-19. For the study at large: The study drew acute and convalescent COVID-19 samples from the United States, Italy and Spain.

Participant-given clinical history determined each cohort assignment. Recovered Cohort 3 donors showed two negative PCRs, clearance, or symptom resolution. The V gene's germline CDR1 is LNHDA and CDR2 SQIVND (reference sequence). The CDR3 totals 12 residues. V gave up 5 bases and J gave up 5 bases, with 6 bases separating them. Clones were sequenced by immunoSEQ multiplex PCR, and TCRdb holds only the in-frame ones, with some missing. The sample has more than 300,000 clones, roughly nine tenths seen once. The TCR comes from a young woman who had recovered from COVID-19. Input material: PBMCs or T cells enriched from blood (not recorded which). V and J are TRBV19 and TRBJ1-4; D gene ambiguous. CDR3 region: CASSDINEKLFF. CDR3 coding DNA: TGTGCCAGTAGTGACATAAATGAAAAACTGTTTTTT.